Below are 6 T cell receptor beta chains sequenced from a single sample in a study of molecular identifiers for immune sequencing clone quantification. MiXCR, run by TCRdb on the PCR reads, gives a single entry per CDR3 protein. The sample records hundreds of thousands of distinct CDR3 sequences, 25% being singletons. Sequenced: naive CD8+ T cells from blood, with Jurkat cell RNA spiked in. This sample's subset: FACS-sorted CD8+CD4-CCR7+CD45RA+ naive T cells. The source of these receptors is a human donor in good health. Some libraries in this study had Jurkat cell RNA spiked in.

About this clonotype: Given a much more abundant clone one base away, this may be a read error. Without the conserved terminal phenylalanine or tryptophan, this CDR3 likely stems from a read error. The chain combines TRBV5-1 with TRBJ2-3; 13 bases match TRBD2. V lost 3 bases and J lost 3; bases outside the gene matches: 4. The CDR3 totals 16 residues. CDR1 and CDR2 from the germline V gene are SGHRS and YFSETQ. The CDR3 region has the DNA TGCGCCAGCAGCTACGGACTAGCGGGAGTAACAGATACGCAGTATTCT. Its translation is CASSYGLAGVTDTQYS.

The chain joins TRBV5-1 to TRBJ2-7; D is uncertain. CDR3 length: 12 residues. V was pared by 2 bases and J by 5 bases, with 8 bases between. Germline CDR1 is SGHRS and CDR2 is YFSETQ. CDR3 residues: CASSFGLHEQYF. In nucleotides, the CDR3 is TGCGCCAGCAGCTTTGGGTTGCACGAGCAGTACTTC.

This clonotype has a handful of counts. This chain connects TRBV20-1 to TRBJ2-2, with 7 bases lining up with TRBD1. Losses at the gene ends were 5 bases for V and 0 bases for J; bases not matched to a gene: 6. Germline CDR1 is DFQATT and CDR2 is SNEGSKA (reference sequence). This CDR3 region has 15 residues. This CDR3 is CSASPGQTNTGELFF. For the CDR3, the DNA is TGCAGTGCTTCCCCGGGACAGACGAACACCGGGGAGCTGTTTTTT.

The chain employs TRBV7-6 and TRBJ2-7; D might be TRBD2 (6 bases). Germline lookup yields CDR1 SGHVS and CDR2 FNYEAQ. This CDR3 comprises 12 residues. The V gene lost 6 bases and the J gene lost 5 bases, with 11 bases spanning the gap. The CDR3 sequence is CASRGLGDEQYF. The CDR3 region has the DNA TGTGCCAGCAGGGGACTGGGGGACGAGCAGTACTTC.

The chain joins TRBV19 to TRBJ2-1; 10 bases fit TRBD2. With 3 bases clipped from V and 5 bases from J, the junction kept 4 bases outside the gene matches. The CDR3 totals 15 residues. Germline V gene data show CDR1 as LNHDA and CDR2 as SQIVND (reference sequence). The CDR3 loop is CASSIYTSGNNEQFF. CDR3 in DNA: TGTGCCAGTAGTATTTATACTAGCGGGAACAATGAGCAGTTCTTC.

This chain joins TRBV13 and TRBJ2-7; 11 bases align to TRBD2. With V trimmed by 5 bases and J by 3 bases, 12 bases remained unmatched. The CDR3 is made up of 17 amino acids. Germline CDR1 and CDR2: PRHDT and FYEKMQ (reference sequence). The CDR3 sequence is CASSQTRAGTSGYEQYF. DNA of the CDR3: TGTGCCAGCAGCCAGACCCGGGCCGGGACTAGCGGCTACGAGCAGTACTTC.